Below, 6 T cell receptor beta chains from the same sample are listed, as sequenced in a study of blood T cell repertoires in COVID-19 (dated by TCRdb to about 2020). The library was made by the immunoSEQ multiplex PCR assay. This immuneACCESS table, as held by TCRdb, lists in-frame sequences with V and J called but not all clones. Of the missing ones, under half trace to an unresolved V gene in checked studies; the others have no known cause. The sample yields over 150,000 clones; 82% were counted once. The biggest ten clones account for approximately 10% of the sample. Sequencing was performed on peripheral blood. These receptors were obtained from a woman of 80 years or more with active or convalescent COVID-19.

The rearrangement uses TRBV5-1 and TRBJ2-5; TRBD2 matches 15 bases. Germline V gene lookup returns CDR1 SGHRS and CDR2 YFSETQ. CDR3 length equals 17 residues. The trim removed 4 bases at V and 5 bases at J, leaving 9 bases unmatched. The CDR3 sequence is CASSTRTSGRAEETQYF. In nucleotides, the CDR3 is TGCGCCAGCAGCACGAGGACTAGCGGGAGGGCCGAGGAGACCCAGTACTTC.

There are a few counts of this clone. V usage is TRBV7-6 and J usage is TRBJ1-4; D is ambiguous. The CDR3 sequence is 16 residues long. V was cut by 5 bases and J by 0 bases, with 13 bases left in between. Germline lookup yields CDR1 SGHVS and CDR2 FNYEAQ. CDR3 DNA sequence: TGTGCCAGCAGCATGGGCTACAGCTCAACTAATGAAAAACTGTTTTTT. It specifies CASSMGYSSTNEKLFF.

The rearrangement links TRBV5-1 to TRBJ2-6, with 8 bases lining up with TRBD1. CDR1 is SGHRS and CDR2 is YFSETQ in the germline V gene. The J segment lost 7 bases and the V segment lost 0 bases, leaving 6 bases of the junction unmatched. This CDR3 has 16 amino acids. CDR3 in amino acids: CASSLAGQGLANVLTF. CDR3 coding DNA: TGCGCCAGCAGCTTGGCAGGACAGGGATTAGCCAACGTCCTGACTTTC.

For the CDR3, the DNA is TGCGCCAGCAGCCAAGATCTATCTCTTACGACTAGCGGGTCGAGTGATACGCAGTATTTT. It codes for CASSQDLSLTTSGSSDTQYF. The V and J genes are TRBV4-1 and TRBJ2-3, with 10 bases fitting TRBD2. CDR1 MGHRA and CDR2 YSYEKL come from the germline V gene. With V trimmed by 0 bases and J by 6 bases, 18 bases remained unmatched. The CDR3 is 20 amino acids.

V usage is TRBV5-1 and J usage is TRBJ2-3, with D possibly matching TRBD2 (5 bases). Germline V gives CDR1 SGHRS, CDR2 YFSETQ. The V gene lost 4 bases and the J gene lost 0 bases, with 12 bases spanning the gap. CDR3 length: 15 amino acids. This CDR3 is CASSPPGVSTDTQYF. CDR3 DNA: TGCGCCAGCAGCCCCCCCGGGGTCAGCACAGATACGCAGTATTTT.

The chain recombines TRBV29-1 with TRBJ2-1; no definite D call. V was shortened by 4 bases and J by 0 bases, with 10 bases between the two germline ends. The CDR3 has 14 amino acids. The germline CDR1 and CDR2 sequences are SQVTM and ANQGSEA. In nucleotides, the CDR3 is TGCAGCGTTGTATTACGGAGCTCCTACAATGAGCAGTTCTTC. Protein sequence: CSVVLRSSYNEQFF.